This TCR beta chain was identified during a study of glioma-infiltrating T cells after dendritic cell vaccination. Study as a whole: Autologous tumor lysate-pulsed dendritic cell vaccination was given between the early 2000s and the early 2010s.

This CDR3 is 15 amino acids long. Up to 2 ug genomic DNA was used for TCRB CDR3 amplification. Clones were read by immunoSEQ multiplex PCR, and TCRdb kept only the in-frame ones, dropping some. The sample lists about 24,000 clones, nearly 90% occurring once. Indicated time point: after dendritic cell vaccination, including at tumor progression/relapse. The sequences come from blood, collected after dendritic cell vaccination. The rearrangement joins TRBV21-1 to TRBJ2-2; the table assigns TRBD1, which was not confirmed against the DNA. TRBV21-1 is annotated as a pseudogene. The receptor's source is a human donor with glioblastoma. CDR3 in DNA: TGTGCCAGCAGCAGACTACAGGGAGATACCGGGGAGCTGTTTTTT. Its translation is CASSRLQGDTGELFF.